This T cell receptor beta chain came from a study of read filtering for tumor transcriptome and immune sequencing. The wider study: IR-seq gave about 3.5 to 10.27 million TCR reads per sample; RNA-seq gave roughly 75 to 1,400.

This clonotype was recorded at least ten times. Its antigen is currently unknown. This library used around 400 ng RNA and molecular barcoded adaptors spanning alpha/delta and beta/gamma chains. TCRdb re-called the reads with MiXCR, one entry per CDR3 protein. The profile shows 35,000 to 55,000 distinct CDR3 sequences, approximately 12% of them singletons. Study observations and caveats: IR-seq captured clonotypes deeper and more reliably than RNA-seq. The CD138-negative fraction was mixed bone marrow immune cells, not pure T cells.

The sequencing input was a population of CD138-negative cells sorted from bone marrow. The clonotype originates from a donor at least 40 years old with multiple myeloma.

CDR3 loop: CASSRVSGQSYNEQFF. As DNA, the CDR3 is TGTGCCAGCAGCCGGGTGTCAGGACAGTCCTACAATGAGCAGTTCTTC. The chain recombines TRBV12-3 or TRBV12-4 with TRBJ2-1; TRBD1 might be the D (6 bases). The V and J ends lost 6 bases and 1 base respectively, with 16 bases between them. The CDR3 has 16 amino acids.